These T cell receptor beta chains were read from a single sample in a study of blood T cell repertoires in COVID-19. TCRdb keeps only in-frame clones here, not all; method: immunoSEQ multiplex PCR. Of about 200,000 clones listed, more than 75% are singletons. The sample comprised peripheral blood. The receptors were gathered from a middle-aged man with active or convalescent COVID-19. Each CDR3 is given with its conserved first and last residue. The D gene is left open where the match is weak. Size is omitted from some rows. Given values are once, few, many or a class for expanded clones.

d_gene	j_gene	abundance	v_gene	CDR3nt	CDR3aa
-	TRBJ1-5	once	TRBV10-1	TGCGCCAGCAGTGAGTCGGGGACACCCGTTTCCTTACAGCCCCAGCATTTT	CASSESGTPVSLQPQHF
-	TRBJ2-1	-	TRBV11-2	TGTGCCAGCAGCTTAGGCAGTGGGGTGGAGGGACCCTACAATGAGCAGTTCTTC	CASSLGSGVEGPYNEQFF
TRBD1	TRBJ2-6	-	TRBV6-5	TGTGCCACTAACCGAAAGGGGGCGGGGGCCAACGTCCTGACTTTC	CATNRKGAGANVLTF
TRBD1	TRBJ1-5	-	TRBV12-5	TGTGCTAGTGGCACCGGGACAGATTTTCAGCCCCAGCATTTT	CASGTGTDFQPQHF
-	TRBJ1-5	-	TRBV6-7	TGTGCCAGCAGTTACTCCCAGGGGCACAATCAGCCCCAGCATTTT	CASSYSQGHNQPQHF
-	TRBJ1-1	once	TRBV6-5	TGTGCCAGCAGGATTTACAGGGCCCGGAACACTGAAGCTTTCTTT	CASRIYRARNTEAFF
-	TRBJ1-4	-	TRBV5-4	TGTGCCAGCAGCTTGGGAGGGTCCTTACCGTTTTTT	CASSLGGSLPFF
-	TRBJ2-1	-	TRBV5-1	TGCGCCAGCAGCCCGATAAAGGAGCACAATGAGCAGTTCTTC	CASSPIKEHNEQFF
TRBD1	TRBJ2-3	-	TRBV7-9	TGTGCCAGCAGCTCTCAGGGGGCGTTCTCCACAGATACGCAGTATTTT	CASSSQGAFSTDTQYF
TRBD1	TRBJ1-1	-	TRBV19	TGTGCCAGTCTACCGACCCGGGACAGGGGTAGGAACACTGAAGCTTTCTTT	CASLPTRDRGRNTEAFF
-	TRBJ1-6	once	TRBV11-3	TGTGCCAGCAGCACCCAAACAGGGATGGAAGGTTCACCCCTCCACTTT	CASSTQTGMEGSPLHF
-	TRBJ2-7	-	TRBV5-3	TGTGCCAGAAGCAGGCAGGAATCCTACGAGCAGTACTTC	CARSRQESYEQYF
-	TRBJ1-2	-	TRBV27	TGTGCCAGCAGTTTAGGACAGTTAGCCCCCCAGGGTGGCTACACCTTC	CASSLGQLAPQGGYTF
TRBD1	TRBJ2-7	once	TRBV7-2	TGTGCCAGCATAAAGGGACAGGGGCCGGGTGAGCAGTACTTC	CASIKGQGPGEQYF
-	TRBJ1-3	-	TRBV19	TGTGCCAGTAGTGCGAGAACAGGGACTGGAAACACCATATATTTT	CASSARTGTGNTIYF
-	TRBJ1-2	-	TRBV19	TGTGCCAGCACCCACGGTCCCTATGGCTACACCTTC	CASTHGPYGYTF
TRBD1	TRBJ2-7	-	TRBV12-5	TGTGCTAGTGGTTTGGTACTGGACAGGACCCTTATCTCCTACGAGCAGTACTTC	CASGLVLDRTLISYEQYF
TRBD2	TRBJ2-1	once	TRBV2	TGTGCCAGCGCTCCGGGACTAGCGGGGTACAATGAGCAGTTCTTC	CASAPGLAGYNEQFF
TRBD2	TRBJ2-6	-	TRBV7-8	TGTGCCAGCAGCCGAGGGGAGGGTTATGGGGCCAACGTCCTGACTTTC	CASSRGEGYGANVLTF
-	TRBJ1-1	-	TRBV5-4	TGTGCCAGCAGCTACTCGGGACACATGAACACTGAAGCTTTCTTT	CASSYSGHMNTEAFF
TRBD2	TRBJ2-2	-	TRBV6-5	TGTGCCAGCAGTCGGGGGGATGGGGAGCTGTTTTTT	CASSRGDGELFF
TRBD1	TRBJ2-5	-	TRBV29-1	TGCAGCGTTGGCCGGACAGGAGGAGAGACCCAGTACTTC	CSVGRTGGETQYF
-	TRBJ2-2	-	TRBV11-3	TGTGCCAGCAGCTTAGGCTCTTGGGGGCGCGAGGACACCGGGGAGCTGTTTTTT	CASSLGSWGREDTGELFF
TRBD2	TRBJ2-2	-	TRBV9	TGTGCCAGCAGCCCCCGCAGCGGGGCGACTAAAGCCGGGGAGCTGTTTTTT	CASSPRSGATKAGELFF
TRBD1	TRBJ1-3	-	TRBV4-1	TGCGCCAGCAGCCAGGGTAGGGGGCGAGGAAACACCATATATTTT	CASSQGRGRGNTIYF
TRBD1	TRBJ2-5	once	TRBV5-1	TGCGCCAGCAGCTCCGGGACAGGGAGAGAGACCCAGTACTTC	CASSSGTGRETQYF
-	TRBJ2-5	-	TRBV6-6	TGTGCCAGCAGTTACTCGGTTCAGGGCATTCAGACCCAGTACTTC	CASSYSVQGIQTQYF
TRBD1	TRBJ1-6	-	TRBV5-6	TGTGCCAGCAGCACGGGGGACAGGGGGAATTCACCCCTCCACTTT	CASSTGDRGNSPLHF
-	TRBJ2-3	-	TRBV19	TGTGCCAGTAGTTCACAGTCCATGGATACGCAGTATTTT	CASSSQSMDTQYF
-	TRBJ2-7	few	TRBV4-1	TGCGCCAGCAGCCCCGAAGGCGGCTATATGACCTACGAGCAGTACTTC	CASSPEGGYMTYEQYF
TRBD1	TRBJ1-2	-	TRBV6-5	TGTGCCAGCAGTCGGGACAGCTTGTATGGCTACACCTTC	CASSRDSLYGYTF
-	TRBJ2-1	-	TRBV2	TGTGCCAGCAGGAGAGAGGCGGTCAATGAGCAGTTCTTC	CASRREAVNEQFF
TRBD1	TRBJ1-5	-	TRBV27	TGTGCCAGCAGTACCCTGACAGGGATAAGCAATCAGCCCCAGCATTTT	CASSTLTGISNQPQHF
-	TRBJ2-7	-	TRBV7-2	TGTGCCAGCAGCTTAGAGGCCCAGCGCCACGAGCAGTACTTC	CASSLEAQRHEQYF
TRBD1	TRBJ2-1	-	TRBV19	TGTGCCAGTAGTATATCTATGGGACAGGGCGGATTGAATGAGCAGTTCTTC	CASSISMGQGGLNEQFF
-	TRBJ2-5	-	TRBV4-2	TGTGCCAGCAGCCAAGATATTGGCGGGGGCCCGACCCAGTACTTC	CASSQDIGGGPTQYF
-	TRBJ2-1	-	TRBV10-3	TGTGCCATCAGTGAGGGTTCAGGGTGGGGTGAGCAGTTCTTC	CAISEGSGWGEQFF
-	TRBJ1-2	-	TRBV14	TGTGCCAGCAGCCCCTCTTCCGGGACATCTAACTATGGCTACACCTTC	CASSPSSGTSNYGYTF
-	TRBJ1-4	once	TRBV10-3	TGTGCCACGGGGTTGGAAAAACTGTTTTTT	CATGLEKLFF
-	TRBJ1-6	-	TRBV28	TGTGCCAGCAGCCCTCAACAAGGACTGGCGTCACCCCTCCACTTT	CASSPQQGLASPLHF
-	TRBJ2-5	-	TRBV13	TGTGCCAGCAGCCGCAGGGGTCTTGCACAAGAGACCCAGTACTTC	CASSRRGLAQETQYF
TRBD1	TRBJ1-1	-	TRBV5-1	TGCGCCAGCAGCTTGGGCTCAGGGGGCGGAAACACTGAAGCTTTCTTT	CASSLGSGGGNTEAFF
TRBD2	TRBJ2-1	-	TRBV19	TGTGCCAGTAGTGCCCGACTAGCGGGAGGGCCGGGGTCCTACAATGAGCAGTTCTTC	CASSARLAGGPGSYNEQFF